This T cell receptor beta chain was sequenced for a study of post-analysis software for immune sequencing data. Whole-study context: Included courses were relapsing-remitting and secondary progressive multiple sclerosis; progressive-relapsing multiple sclerosis was also included.

Broader study findings: Comparison of patients with controls showed five TRBV segments more frequent in patients, TRBV5-6, TRBV5-1 and TRBV20-1 among them. Samples from a shared batch, those prepared together, strongly co-clustered by F measure. For normalized Chao1 diversity, multiple sclerosis patients scored significantly lower than controls did.

cDNA libraries of TCR beta carried unique molecular identifiers. Some 500,000 cDNA molecules were recovered from an input of roughly 0.85 to 10 million T cells. TCRdb itself ran the PCR reads through MiXCR, one entry per CDR3 protein. Altogether 400,000 to 500,000 distinct CDR3 sequences are present, more than 30% being singletons, with the ten largest covering 7.5% to 8.5%. Looked up from germline, CDR1 is SEHNR and CDR2 is FQNEAQ (reference sequence). V was cut by 7 bases and J by 0 bases, with 15 bases left in between. CDR3 length: 15 amino acids. Concerning this clonotype itself: Antigen: not known.

V and J are TRBV7-9 and TRBJ2-5; D possibly matches TRBD1 or TRBD2 (5 bases each). The clonotype originates from a girl aged 2 to 10 with multiple sclerosis. Sequenced sample: blood. This CDR3 is CASKDRDLYQETQYF. Here the CDR3 DNA reads TGTGCCAGCAAGGATAGGGACCTGTACCAAGAGACCCAGTACTTC.